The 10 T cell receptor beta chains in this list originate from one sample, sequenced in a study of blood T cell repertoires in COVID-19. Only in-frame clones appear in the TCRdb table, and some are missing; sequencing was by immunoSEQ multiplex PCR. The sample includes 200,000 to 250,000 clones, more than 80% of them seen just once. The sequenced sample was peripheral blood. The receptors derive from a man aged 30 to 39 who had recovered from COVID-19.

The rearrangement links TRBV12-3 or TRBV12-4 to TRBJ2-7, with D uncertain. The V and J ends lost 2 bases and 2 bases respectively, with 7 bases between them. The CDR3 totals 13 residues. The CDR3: CASSLPLAYEQYF. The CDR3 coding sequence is TGTGCCAGCAGTTTACCACTGGCCTACGAGCAGTACTTC.

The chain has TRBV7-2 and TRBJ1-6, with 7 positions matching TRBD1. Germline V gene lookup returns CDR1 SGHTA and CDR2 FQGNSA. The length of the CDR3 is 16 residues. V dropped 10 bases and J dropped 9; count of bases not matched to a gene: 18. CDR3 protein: CATAQPGTALTSPLHF. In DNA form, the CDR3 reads TGTGCCACCGCGCAGCCCGGGACAGCCCTTACTTCACCCCTCCACTTT.

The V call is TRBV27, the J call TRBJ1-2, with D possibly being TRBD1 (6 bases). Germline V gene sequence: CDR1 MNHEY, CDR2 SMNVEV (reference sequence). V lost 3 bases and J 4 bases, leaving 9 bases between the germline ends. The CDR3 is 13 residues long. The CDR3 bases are TGTGCCAGCAGTTTGGACAGACTCTATGGCTACACCTTC. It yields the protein CASSLDRLYGYTF.

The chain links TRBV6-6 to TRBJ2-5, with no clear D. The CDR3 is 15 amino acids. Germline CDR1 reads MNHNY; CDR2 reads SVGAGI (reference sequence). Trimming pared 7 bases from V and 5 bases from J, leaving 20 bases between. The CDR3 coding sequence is TGTGCCAGCACTCTAGGCTCGACTTTCGGGGAGACCCAGTACTTC. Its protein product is CASTLGSTFGETQYF.

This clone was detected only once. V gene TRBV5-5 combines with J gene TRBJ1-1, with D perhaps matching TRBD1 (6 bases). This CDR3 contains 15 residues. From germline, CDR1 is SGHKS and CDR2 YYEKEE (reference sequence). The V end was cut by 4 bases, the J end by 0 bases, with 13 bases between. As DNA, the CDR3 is TGTGCCAGCAGCAGGACAGAACTGATGAACACTGAAGCTTTCTTT. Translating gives CASSRTELMNTEAFF.

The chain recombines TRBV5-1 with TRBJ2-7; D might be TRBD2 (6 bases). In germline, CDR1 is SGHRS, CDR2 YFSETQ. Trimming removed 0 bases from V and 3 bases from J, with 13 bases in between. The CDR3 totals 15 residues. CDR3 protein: CASSLGDLLVYEQYF. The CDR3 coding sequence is TGCGCCAGCAGCTTGGGGGACTTGTTGGTCTACGAGCAGTACTTC.

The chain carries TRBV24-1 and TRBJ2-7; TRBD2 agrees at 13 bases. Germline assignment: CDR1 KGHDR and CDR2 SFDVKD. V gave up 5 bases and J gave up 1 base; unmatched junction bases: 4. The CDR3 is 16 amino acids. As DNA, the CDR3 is TGTGCCACCAGTGGCTTGACTAGCGGGGGGTCCTACGAGCAGTACTTC. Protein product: CATSGLTSGGSYEQYF.

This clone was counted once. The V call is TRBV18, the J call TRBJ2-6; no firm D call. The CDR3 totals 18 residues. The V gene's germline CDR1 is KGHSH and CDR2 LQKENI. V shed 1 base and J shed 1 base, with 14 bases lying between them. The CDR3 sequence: CASSPLPFQLSGANVLTF. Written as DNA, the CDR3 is TGTGCCAGCTCACCACTCCCGTTTCAACTTTCTGGGGCCAACGTCCTGACTTTC.

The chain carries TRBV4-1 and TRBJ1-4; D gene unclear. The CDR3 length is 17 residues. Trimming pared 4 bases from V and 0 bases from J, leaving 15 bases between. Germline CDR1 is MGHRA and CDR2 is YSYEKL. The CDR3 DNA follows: TGCGCCAGCAGCCTCCGGTGGGCAGTCACAACTAATGAAAAACTGTTTTTT. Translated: CASSLRWAVTTNEKLFF.

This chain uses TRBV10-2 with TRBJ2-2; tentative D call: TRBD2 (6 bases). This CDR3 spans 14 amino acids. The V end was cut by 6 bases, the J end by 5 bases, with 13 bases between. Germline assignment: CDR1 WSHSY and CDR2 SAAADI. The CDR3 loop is CASRGTGGTGELFF. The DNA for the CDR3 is TGCGCCAGCAGGGGGACTGGAGGTACCGGGGAGCTGTTTTTT.